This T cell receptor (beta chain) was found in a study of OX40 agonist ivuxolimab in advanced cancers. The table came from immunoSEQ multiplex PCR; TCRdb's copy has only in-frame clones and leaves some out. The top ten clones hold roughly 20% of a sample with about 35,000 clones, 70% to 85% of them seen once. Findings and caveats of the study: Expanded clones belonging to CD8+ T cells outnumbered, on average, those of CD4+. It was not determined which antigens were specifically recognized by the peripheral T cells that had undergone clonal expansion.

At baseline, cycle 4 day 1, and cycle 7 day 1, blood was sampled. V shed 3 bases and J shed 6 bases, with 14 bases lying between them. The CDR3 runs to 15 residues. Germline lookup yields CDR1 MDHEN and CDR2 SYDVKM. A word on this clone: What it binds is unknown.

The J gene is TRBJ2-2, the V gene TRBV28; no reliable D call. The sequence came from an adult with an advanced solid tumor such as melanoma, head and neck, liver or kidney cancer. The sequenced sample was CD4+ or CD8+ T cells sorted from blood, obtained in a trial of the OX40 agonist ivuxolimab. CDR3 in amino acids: CASSFSRFVAGELFF. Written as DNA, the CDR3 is TGTGCCAGCAGTTTCTCCAGATTCGTAGCCGGGGAGCTGTTTTTT. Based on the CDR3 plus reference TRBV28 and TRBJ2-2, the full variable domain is DVKVTQSSRYLVKRTGEKVFLECVQDMDHENMFWYRQDPGLGLRLIYFSYDVKMKEKGDIPEGYSVSREKKERFSLILESASTNQTSMYLCASSFSRFVAGELFFGEGSRLTVL.